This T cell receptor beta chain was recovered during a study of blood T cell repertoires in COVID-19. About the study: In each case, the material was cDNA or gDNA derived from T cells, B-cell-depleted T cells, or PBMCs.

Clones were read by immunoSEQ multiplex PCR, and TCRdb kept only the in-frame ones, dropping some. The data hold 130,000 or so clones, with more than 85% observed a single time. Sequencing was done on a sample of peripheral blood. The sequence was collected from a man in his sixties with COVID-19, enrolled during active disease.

CDR3: CASRRRVSSEAFF. As DNA, the CDR3 is TGTGCCAGCAGACGCAGGGTTTCGTCTGAAGCTTTCTTT. V usage is TRBV12-3 or TRBV12-4 and J usage is TRBJ1-1; tentative D call: TRBD1 (5 bases). V lost 6 bases and J lost 6, with 14 bases in between. This CDR3 contains 13 residues.